The clone carrying this TCR beta chain was seen once. The antigen remains unidentified. The CDR3 spans 17 residues. CDR1 and CDR2 from the germline V gene are LGHNA and YSLEER. Trimming took 3 bases from V and 1 from J; bases not matched to a gene: 10. These data originate in a study of cytomegalovirus exposure and HLA in healthy donors. At the level of the study: Researchers previously reported finding roughly 120 million unique TCR beta sequences from approximately 190 million T cells. Study results and limitations: Indistinguishability led to the exclusion of some V segments, TRBV6-2 and TRBV6-3 included.

The PCR ran on 60 Vbeta and 13 Jbeta primers. TCRdb keeps only in-frame clones here, not all; method: immunoSEQ multiplex PCR. The sample has some 130,000 clones, roughly three quarters seen once. The TCR originated in a man aged 40-50 years in good health and CMV-seronegative. The sequencing input was PBMCs. This chain uses TRBV4-3 with TRBJ2-7, with 9 bases aligning to TRBD2. Written as DNA, the CDR3 is TGCGCCAGCAGCCACCCGTTACTAGCGGGTGATTCCTACGAGCAGTACTTC. It yields the protein CASSHPLLAGDSYEQYF.